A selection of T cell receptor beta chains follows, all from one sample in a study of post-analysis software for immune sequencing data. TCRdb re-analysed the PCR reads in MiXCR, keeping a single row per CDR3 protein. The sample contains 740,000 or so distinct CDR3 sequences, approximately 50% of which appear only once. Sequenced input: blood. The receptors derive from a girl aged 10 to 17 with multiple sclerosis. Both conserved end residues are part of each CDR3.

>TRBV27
CASSLKAGGGTDTQYF
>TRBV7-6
CASSDTLLAGRSETQYF
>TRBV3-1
CASSQDPRGFETQYF
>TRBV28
CASSLYRGADETQYF
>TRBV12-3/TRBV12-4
CASSFSQGDYGYTF
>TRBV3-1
CATSSGSPYNEQFF
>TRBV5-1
CASSTRQGSYEQYF
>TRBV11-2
CASSLEGLARKGEQYF
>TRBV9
CASSVAPGAEQYF
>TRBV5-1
CASSFGTPGANVLTF
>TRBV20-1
CSASWEGNQPQHF
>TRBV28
CASSRQGKGAYEQYF
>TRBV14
CASSQVRGSSYNEQFF
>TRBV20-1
CSARDASRGSIGYTF
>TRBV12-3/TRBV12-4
CASRATGGGETQYF
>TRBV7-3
CASSTLPGLAVLDEQFF
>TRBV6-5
CASSRGHGQYF
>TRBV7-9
CASSSTRGGYNSPLHF
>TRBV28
CASSFLSAAGQPQHF
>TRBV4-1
CASSQVVAGAEQYF
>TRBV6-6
CASKGGPNSYEQYF
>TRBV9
CASSVEGGGRSTEAFF
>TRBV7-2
CASTHDRTYGYTF
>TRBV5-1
CASSLGARGPTSSYNEQFF
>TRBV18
CASSPPKGSGEKLFF
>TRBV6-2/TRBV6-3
CASTRDRPLNEQFF
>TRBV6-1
CASSDNRDRAVYGYTF
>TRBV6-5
CASRLGQGLGGANVLTF
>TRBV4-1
CASSQDRGQGYEQYF
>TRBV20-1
CSANGLAGLYNEQFF
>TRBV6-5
CASSYSGHIPGYTF
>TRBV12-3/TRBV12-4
CASRRTGRNQPQHF
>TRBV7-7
CASSLRDGTTYEQYF
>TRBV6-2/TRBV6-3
CASSGGGEQFF
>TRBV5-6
CASSLEGLGTDTQYF
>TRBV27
CASREEGTSGSRNEQFF
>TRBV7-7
CASSRSGRDHNEQYF
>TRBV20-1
CSAPGRGVFGDTQYF
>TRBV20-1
CSARGLARETQYF
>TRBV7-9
CASSLRVLRGGTSYNEQFF